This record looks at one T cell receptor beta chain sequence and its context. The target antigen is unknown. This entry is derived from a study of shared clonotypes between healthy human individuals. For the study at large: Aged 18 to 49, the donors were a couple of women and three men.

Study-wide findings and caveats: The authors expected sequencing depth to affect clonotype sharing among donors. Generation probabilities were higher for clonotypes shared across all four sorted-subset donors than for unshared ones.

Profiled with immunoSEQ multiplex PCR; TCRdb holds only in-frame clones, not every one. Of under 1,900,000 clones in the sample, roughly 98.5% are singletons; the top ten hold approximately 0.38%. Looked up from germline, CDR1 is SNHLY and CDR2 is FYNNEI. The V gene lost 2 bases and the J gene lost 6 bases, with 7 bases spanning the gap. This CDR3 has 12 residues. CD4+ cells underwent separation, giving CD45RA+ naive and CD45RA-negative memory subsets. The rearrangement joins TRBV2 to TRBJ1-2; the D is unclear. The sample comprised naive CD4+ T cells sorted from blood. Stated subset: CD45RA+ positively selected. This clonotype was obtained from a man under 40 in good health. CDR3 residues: CASSEWHDGYTF. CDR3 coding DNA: TGTGCCAGCAGTGAATGGCACGATGGCTACACCTTC.